A single sample is the source of the 31 T cell receptor beta chains below, sequenced in a study of T cell responses to AZD1222 COVID-19 vaccine. This table comes from immunoSEQ multiplex PCR, and its TCRdb copy is limited to in-frame clones, with some not included. The table has over 55,000 clones, 83% seen once. Sequenced material: peripheral blood, taken 28 days after the second AZD1222 dose. Receptors originate from an adult who received the AZD1222 COVID-19 vaccine.

This chain connects TRBV15 to TRBJ1-2, with 8 bases fitting TRBD1. V lost 5 bases to trimming and J lost 8 bases; unmatched junction nucleotides: 7. This CDR3 has 13 residues. Per germline, CDR1 LNHNV and CDR2 YYDKDF (reference sequence). This CDR3 reads CATSQGQGQGYTF. The CDR3 DNA sequence: TGTGCCACCAGCCAAGGACAGGGTCAGGGCTACACCTTC.

In this sample, this clone turned up a few times. This sequence joins TRBV24-1 and TRBJ2-1; perhaps TRBD2 as D (7 bases). The CDR3 runs to 17 residues. CDR1 is KGHDR and CDR2 is SFDVKD in the germline V gene. Trimming shortened V by 0 bases and J by 6 bases, and 17 bases separated the two germline ends. The CDR3 loop is CATSDLQSAGAGNEQFF. DNA of the CDR3: TGTGCCACCAGTGATTTGCAAAGTGCGGGGGCGGGCAATGAGCAGTTCTTC.

The J gene is TRBJ2-7, the V gene TRBV5-6; D might be TRBD1 or TRBD2, each matching 5 bases. The CDR3 spans 13 residues. The ends were cut back, 0 bases at V and 9 bases at J, with 13 bases in the middle. The germline V gene encodes CDR1 SGHDT and CDR2 YYEEEE. Here the CDR3 DNA reads TGTGCCAGCAGCTTGGACAGGAATGGGGGGCAGTACTTC. Residues: CASSLDRNGGQYF.

V gene TRBV25-1 combines with J gene TRBJ1-2; D possibly corresponds to TRBD1 (5 bases). Germline CDR1 MGHDK, CDR2 SYGVNS. This CDR3 has 13 amino acids. The V end was cut by 7 bases, the J end by 7 bases, with 16 bases between. The CDR3 nucleotides read TGTGCCAGCACCCGGGACCGCACTGTTGGCTACACCTTC. Its translation is CASTRDRTVGYTF.

This clone was seen a few times. Here the CDR3 reads CSAAELYGYTF. The CDR3 DNA sequence: TGCAGTGCTGCGGAGCTCTATGGCTACACCTTC. This rearrangement joins TRBV20-1 to TRBJ1-2; D is ambiguous. Trimming pared 5 bases from V and 4 bases from J, leaving 8 bases between. The CDR3 runs 11 residues. CDR1 is DFQATT, CDR2 SNEGSKA, per germline (reference sequence).

The V gene is TRBV5-1, the J gene TRBJ2-2, with 7 positions matching TRBD1. Germline V CDR1 and CDR2: SGHRS, YFSETQ. This CDR3 has 16 residues. V shed 4 bases, J shed 0 bases, and the junction held 6 bases outside the gene matches. CDR3 protein: CASSPRTGSNTGELFF. Here the CDR3 DNA reads TGCGCCAGCAGCCCGCGGACAGGTTCGAACACCGGGGAGCTGTTTTTT.

The chain employs TRBV19 and TRBJ1-5; D unresolved. Germline V CDR1 and CDR2: LNHDA, SQIVND (reference sequence). Trimming removed 5 bases at V and 2 bases at J, with 16 bases between. The CDR3 has 16 residues. The CDR3 DNA reads TGTGCCAGTAGTCGGTCCGGGGTGGCGGGCAATCAGCCCCAGCATTTT. Protein: CASSRSGVAGNQPQHF. The whole variable domain, filled in from reference TRBV19 and TRBJ1-5, reads DGGITQSPKYLFRKEGQNVTLSCEQNLNHDAMYWYRQDPGQGLRLIYYSQIVNDFQKGDIAEGYSVSREKKESFPLTVTSAQKNPTAFYLCASSRSGVAGNQPQHFGDGTRLSIL.

The chain is built from TRBV15 and TRBJ2-1; 7 bases match TRBD1. Germline V gives CDR1 LNHNV, CDR2 YYDKDF (reference sequence). The J segment lost 1 base and the V segment lost 1 base, leaving 1 base of the junction unmatched. CDR3 length: 15 amino acids. The CDR3 coding sequence is TGTGCCACCAGCAGAGTACAGGGGTCCTACAATGAGCAGTTCTTC. Translated, it gives CATSRVQGSYNEQFF.

This clone appeared many times. The chain links TRBV6-6 to TRBJ2-7; D is unresolved. Per germline, CDR1 MNHNY and CDR2 SVGAGI (reference sequence). V lost 6 bases and J lost 6, with 15 bases in between. The CDR3 has 13 residues. CDR3 bases: TGTGCCAGCAGCGGTGTCCCCAGAAGCGAGCAGTACTTC. It codes for CASSGVPRSEQYF.

The chain joins TRBV5-1 to TRBJ2-2; unclear D gene. Trimming shortened V by 1 base and J by 5 bases, and 9 bases separated the two germline ends. The length of the CDR3 is 14 residues. Per the germline V gene, CDR1 is SGHRS and CDR2 is YFSETQ. Here the CDR3 reads CASSLQSITGELFF. CDR3 coding DNA: TGCGCCAGCAGCTTGCAATCTATTACCGGGGAGCTGTTTTTT.

The chain has TRBV20-1 and TRBJ2-3; D perhaps matches TRBD1 (5 bases). There are 13 residues in the CDR3. The V gene's germline CDR1 is DFQATT and CDR2 SNEGSKA (reference sequence). V was pared by 5 bases and J by 4 bases, with 13 bases between. This chain's CDR3 is CSAGGAAADTQYF. CDR3 bases: TGCAGTGCTGGTGGGGCGGCCGCAGATACGCAGTATTTT.

The chain uses TRBV10-1 and TRBJ2-1; D is perhaps TRBD1 (6 bases). Trimming pared 2 bases from V and 7 bases from J, leaving 18 bases between. Looked up from germline, CDR1 is WNHNN and CDR2 is SYGVQD (reference sequence). This CDR3 is 16 amino acids long. CDR3 amino acids: CASSESLQGSRNEQFF. Here the CDR3 DNA reads TGCGCCAGCAGTGAGAGCTTACAGGGCTCACGTAATGAGCAGTTCTTC.

This clone was seen many times. The chain carries TRBV20-1 and TRBJ1-2; 8 bases map to TRBD1. After removal of 3 bases from V and 12 bases from J, the junction contained 12 bases not matched to a gene. In germline, CDR1 is DFQATT, CDR2 SNEGSKA (reference sequence). There are 13 residues in the CDR3. For the CDR3, the DNA is TGCAGTGCTAGTACAGGGGGGCCTTGGGGCGACACCTTC. Protein: CSASTGGPWGDTF.

V usage is TRBV9 and J usage is TRBJ1-2; TRBD1 is a possible D gene (5 bases). V shed 0 bases and J shed 4 bases, with 16 bases lying between them. The CDR3 is made up of 16 amino acids. Germline CDR1 SGDLS, CDR2 YYNGEE. The CDR3 sequence is CASSVGRTGGIYGYTF. CDR3 coding DNA: TGTGCCAGCAGCGTAGGGCGGACGGGGGGAATCTATGGCTACACCTTC.

J is TRBJ1-2 and V is TRBV6-5; weak D call: TRBD1 (5 bases). Germline V gene sequence: CDR1 MNHEY, CDR2 SVGAGI. Trimming cost V 8 bases and J 0 bases, with 7 bases left between them. This CDR3 comprises 12 residues. The CDR3 nucleotides read TGTGCCAGCCAGACAGCTAACTATGGCTACACCTTC. Protein: CASQTANYGYTF.

This chain uses TRBV13 with TRBJ1-6, with D perhaps matching TRBD1 (6 bases). CDR1 and CDR2 (germline): PRHDT, FYEKMQ (reference sequence). The CDR3 contains 19 residues. The V gene lost 3 bases and the J gene lost 1 base, with 19 bases spanning the gap. The CDR3 region is CASSLQGPPKESYNSPLHF. CDR3 DNA: TGTGCCAGCAGCTTGCAGGGGCCCCCTAAAGAATCCTATAATTCACCCCTCCACTTT.

The J gene is TRBJ1-2, the V gene TRBV5-1; 8 nucleotides align to TRBD1. CDR1 SGHRS and CDR2 YFSETQ come from the germline V gene. The CDR3 is made up of 15 amino acids. Trimming cost V 5 bases and J 0 bases; bases outside gene matches: 6. In DNA, the CDR3 is TGCGCCAGCAGTTACCAGGGGGCCGCTAACTATGGCTACACCTTC. As protein: CASSYQGAANYGYTF.

The chain joins TRBV4-3 to TRBJ2-7; TRBD2 might be the D (5 bases). This CDR3 spans 17 amino acids. Germline assignment: CDR1 LGHNA and CDR2 YSLEER. V shed 6 bases and J shed 1 base, with 22 bases lying between them. Written as DNA, the CDR3 is TGCGCCAGCAGTCGCGCAAGATCTACTAGTTTTTCCTACGAGCAGTACTTC. Its translation: CASSRARSTSFSYEQYF.

The chain has TRBV19 and TRBJ2-2; D call uncertain. The CDR3 spans 15 residues. CDR1 is LNHDA, CDR2 SQIVND, per germline (reference sequence). Trimming removed 3 bases at V and 2 bases at J, with 10 bases between. Here the CDR3 DNA reads TGTGCCAGTAGTATCATGGCGATTAACACCGGGGAGCTGTTTTTT. The encoded protein is CASSIMAINTGELFF.

The chain uses TRBV19 and TRBJ2-7; tentatively, D is TRBD1 or TRBD2 (5 bases each). V lost 4 bases, J lost 9 bases, and 19 bases lay in between. Germline V gene sequence: CDR1 LNHDA, CDR2 SQIVND (reference sequence). This CDR3 region has 14 residues. This CDR3 is CASSRSPGRTVQYF. DNA of the CDR3: TGTGCCAGTAGTAGATCCCCGGGACGGACGGTGCAGTACTTC.

This clone was seen a single time. The rearrangement uses TRBV19 and TRBJ2-2, with 8 bases that match TRBD1. V shed 5 bases and J 6 bases; nucleotides not matched to a gene: 2. The CDR3 has 13 residues. CDR1 LNHDA and CDR2 SQIVND come from the germline V gene (reference sequence). This CDR3 reads CASSVGQAGELFF. The CDR3 bases are TGTGCCAGTAGTGTGGGACAGGCCGGGGAGCTGTTTTTT.

The CDR3 DNA follows: TGTGCCAGCTCGCCAGGGTTTCAGCCCCAGCATTTT. Translating gives CASSPGFQPQHF. The chain joins TRBV18 to TRBJ1-5; a possible D gene is TRBD1 (5 bases). In germline, CDR1 is KGHSH, CDR2 LQKENI. The CDR3 is 12 amino acids. Between the trimmed V and J ends, which lost 6 bases and 6 bases, there was a span of 9 bases.

The count of this clone is one. This chain joins TRBV5-6 and TRBJ1-1; D is uncertain. The germline V and J ends were trimmed by 2 bases and 7 bases, with 12 bases remaining between them. Germline lookup yields CDR1 SGHDT and CDR2 YYEEEE. CDR3 size: 13 residues. CDR3 sequence: CASSLAAGNEAFF. CDR3 nucleotides: TGTGCCAGCAGCTTAGCTGCAGGAAATGAAGCTTTCTTT.

This chain connects TRBV11-2 to TRBJ1-2; 12 positions match TRBD1. V trimming: 5 bases; J trimming: 7 bases; junction bases outside the gene matches: 8. Germline-derived CDR1 and CDR2 are SGHAT and FQNNGV. The CDR3 length is 15 residues. The CDR3 region has the DNA TGTGCCAGCAGCGCGGGACAGGGGGCCTCCGGTGGCTACACCTTC. Protein sequence: CASSAGQGASGGYTF.

This chain connects TRBV15 to TRBJ1-1, with no clear D. V lost 1 base, J lost 5 bases, and 17 bases lay in between. Germline CDR1 is LNHNV and CDR2 is YYDKDF (reference sequence). CDR3 size: 16 residues. The CDR3 nucleotides are TGTGCCACCAGCAGAGTCCCCGACGCCCGGAATACTGAAGCTTTCTTT. Translating it yields CATSRVPDARNTEAFF.

CDR3 nucleotide sequence: TGTGCCAGCAGCTTAGGCGGGTTGAACACTGAAGCTTTCTTT. It encodes CASSLGGLNTEAFF. The V and J genes are TRBV11-3 and TRBJ1-1; the D is unclear. CDR1 is SGHNT and CDR2 is YENEEA in the germline V gene. The CDR3 runs 14 residues. The V end was cut by 1 base, the J end by 0 bases, with 6 bases between.

The CDR3, as DNA: TGTGCCAGCAGCTCCTCAGGGGACACTGAAGCTTTCTTT. Translation: CASSSSGDTEAFF. The chain couples TRBV13 to TRBJ1-1; weak D call: TRBD1 (6 bases). V was pared by 4 bases and J by 3 bases, with 9 bases between. CDR1 is PRHDT, CDR2 FYEKMQ, per germline (reference sequence). The CDR3 consists of 13 residues.

The J gene is TRBJ1-2, the V gene TRBV6-1, with 7 bases fitting TRBD1. Germline lookup yields CDR1 MNHNS and CDR2 SASEGT. J was trimmed by 1 base and V by 4 bases; bases with no gene match: 9. CDR3 length: 16 residues. CDR3 sequence reads: CASSVTRDRSNYGYTF. The CDR3 DNA is TGTGCCAGCAGTGTTACCCGGGACAGAAGTAACTATGGCTACACCTTC.

V and J are TRBV6-2 or TRBV6-3 and TRBJ1-3; no firm D call. Germline CDR1 and CDR2: MNHEY and SVGEGT. CDR3 size: 14 residues. V lost 0 bases and J lost 9, with 12 bases in between. This CDR3 is CASSYSGGGSTIYF. The DNA of the CDR3 is TGTGCCAGCAGTTACTCGGGCGGCGGCAGCACCATATATTTT.

The V gene is TRBV10-1, the J gene TRBJ2-2; the D call may be TRBD1 or TRBD2 (5 bases each). Trimming took off 7 bases at V and 0 bases at J, with 12 bases between the two ends. The V gene's germline CDR1 is WNHNN and CDR2 SYGVQD (reference sequence). The CDR3 loop spans 15 amino acids. For the CDR3, the DNA is TGCGCCAGCAATCGGGACGTAACGAACACCGGGGAGCTGTTTTTT. This codes for CASNRDVTNTGELFF.

This clone has just a few counts. The rearrangement uses TRBV5-1 and TRBJ1-2, with TRBD1 matching over 7 bases. This CDR3 has 15 amino acids. CDR1 is SGHRS, CDR2 YFSETQ, per germline. With 2 bases clipped from V and 3 bases from J, the junction kept 7 bases outside the gene matches. As DNA, the CDR3 is TGCGCCAGCAGCTTTCTCAGGGGGGTTTACTATGGCTACACCTTC. Encoded protein: CASSFLRGVYYGYTF.